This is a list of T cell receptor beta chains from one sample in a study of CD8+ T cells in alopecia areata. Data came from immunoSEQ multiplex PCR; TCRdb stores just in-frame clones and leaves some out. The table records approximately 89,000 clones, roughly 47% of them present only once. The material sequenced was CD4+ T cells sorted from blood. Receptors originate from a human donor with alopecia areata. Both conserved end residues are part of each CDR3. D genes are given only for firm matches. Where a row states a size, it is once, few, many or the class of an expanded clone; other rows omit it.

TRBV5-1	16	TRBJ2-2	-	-	CASCSLGGGDTGELFF	TGCGCCAGCTGCTCCCTGGGAGGAGGGGACACCGGGGAGCTGTTTTTT
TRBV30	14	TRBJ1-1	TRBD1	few	CARKEDRGNTEAFF	TGTGCACGGAAAGAAGACAGGGGAAACACTGAAGCTTTCTTT
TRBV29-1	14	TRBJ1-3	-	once	CSVGLQNSGNTIYF	TGCAGCGTTGGTCTCCAGAACTCTGGAAACACCATATATTTT
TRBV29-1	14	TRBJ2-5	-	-	CSGKVRGRGETQYF	TGCAGCGGCAAAGTGAGGGGGAGAGGAGAGACCCAGTACTTC
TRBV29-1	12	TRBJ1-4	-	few	CSVGRSNEKLFF	TGCAGCGTTGGTAGAAGTAATGAAAAACTGTTTTTT
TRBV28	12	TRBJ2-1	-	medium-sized	CASSNNYNEQFF	TGTGCCAGCAGTAACAACTACAATGAGCAGTTCTTC
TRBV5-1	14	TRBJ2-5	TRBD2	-	CASSGLAGEETQYF	TGCGCCAGCAGCGGGCTAGCGGGAGAGGAGACCCAGTACTTC
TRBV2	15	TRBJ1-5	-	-	CASSAIELSNQPQHF	TGTGCCAGCAGTGCTATAGAGTTGAGCAATCAGCCCCAGCATTTT
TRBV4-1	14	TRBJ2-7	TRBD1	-	CASSQGTDRTEQYF	TGCGCCAGCAGCCAGGGGACAGATCGTACGGAGCAGTACTTC
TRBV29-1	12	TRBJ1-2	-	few	CSVVRQNYGYTF	TGCAGCGTTGTTCGGCAAAACTATGGCTACACCTTC
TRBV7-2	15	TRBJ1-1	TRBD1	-	CASSWGQGTNTEAFF	TGTGCCAGCAGCTGGGGACAGGGGACGAACACTGAAGCTTTCTTT
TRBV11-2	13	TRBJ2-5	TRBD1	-	CASSQDREETQYF	TGTGCCAGCAGCCAGGACAGGGAAGAGACCCAGTACTTC
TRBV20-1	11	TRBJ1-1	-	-	CSAWGRTEAFF	TGCAGTGCTTGGGGGCGGACTGAAGCTTTCTTT
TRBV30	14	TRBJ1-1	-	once	CAWSVGRLSTEAFF	TGTGCCTGGAGTGTGGGCAGGTTGAGTACTGAAGCTTTCTTT
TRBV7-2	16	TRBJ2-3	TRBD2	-	CASSSIPSGVADTQYF	TGTGCCAGCAGCTCGATCCCTAGCGGGGTGGCAGATACGCAGTATTTT
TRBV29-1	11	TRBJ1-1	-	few	CSVTGNTEAFF	TGCAGCGTGACGGGGAACACTGAAGCTTTCTTT
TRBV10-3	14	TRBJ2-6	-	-	CAIASSSGANVLTF	TGTGCCATTGCTTCGAGCTCTGGGGCCAACGTCCTGACTTTC
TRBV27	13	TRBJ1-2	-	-	CASRPQQGSGYTF	TGTGCCAGCAGACCGCAGCAGGGGTCTGGCTACACCTTC
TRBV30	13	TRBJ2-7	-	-	CAWRPVFGYEQYF	TGTGCCTGGAGACCTGTGTTTGGGTACGAGCAGTACTTC
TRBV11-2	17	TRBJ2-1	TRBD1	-	CASSSAPRDREGRDRFF	TGTGCCAGCAGCTCGGCCCCCCGGGACAGGGAGGGCCGGGACCGGTTCTTC
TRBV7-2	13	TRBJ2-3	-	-	CASSPRGQDTQYF	TGTGCCAGCAGCCCCCGGGGGCAAGATACGCAGTATTTT
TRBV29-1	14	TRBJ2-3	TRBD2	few	CSVTSGRAPDTQYF	TGCAGCGTTACTAGCGGGAGGGCCCCAGATACGCAGTATTTT
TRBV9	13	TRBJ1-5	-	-	CASSEADNQPQHF	TGTGCCAGCAGCGAGGCAGACAATCAGCCCCAGCATTTT
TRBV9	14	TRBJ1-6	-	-	CASSVDSGDSPLHF	TGTGCCAGCAGCGTTGACAGCGGGGATTCACCCCTCCACTTT
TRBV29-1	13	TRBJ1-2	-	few	CSVAPSWGQGYTF	TGCAGCGTTGCTCCTTCCTGGGGGCAAGGCTACACCTTC
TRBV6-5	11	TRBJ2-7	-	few	CASKYSYEQYF	TGTGCCAGCAAGTACTCCTACGAGCAGTACTTC
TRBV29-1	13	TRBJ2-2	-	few	CSGGQPNTGELFF	TGCAGCGGAGGGCAGCCGAACACCGGGGAGCTGTTTTTT
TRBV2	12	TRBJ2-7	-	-	CASSGDTYEQYF	TGTGCCAGCAGTGGAGATACCTACGAGCAGTACTTC
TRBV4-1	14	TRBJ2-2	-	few	CASSPLEYAGELFF	TGCGCCAGCAGCCCCCTGGAATATGCCGGGGAGCTGTTTTTT
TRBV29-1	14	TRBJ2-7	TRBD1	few	CSVERQGASYEQYF	TGCAGCGTTGAGAGACAGGGGGCGAGCTACGAGCAGTACTTC
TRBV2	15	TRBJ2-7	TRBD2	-	CASSEPSGVTYEQYF	TGTGCCAGCAGTGAACCCAGCGGGGTAACCTACGAGCAGTACTTC
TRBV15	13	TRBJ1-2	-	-	CATGPGTAYGYTF	TGTGCCACCGGACCCGGGACCGCCTATGGCTACACCTTC
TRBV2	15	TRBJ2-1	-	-	CASRAWGSSYNEQFF	TGTGCCAGCAGGGCCTGGGGGAGCTCCTACAATGAGCAGTTCTTC
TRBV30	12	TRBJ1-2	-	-	CAWSNTEHGYTF	TGTGCCTGGAGTAATACAGAACATGGCTACACCTTC
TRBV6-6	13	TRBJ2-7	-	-	CASRGLDLYEQYF	TGTGCCAGCAGGGGACTCGACCTCTACGAGCAGTACTTC
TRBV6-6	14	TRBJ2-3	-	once	CASSLTHRADTQYF	TGTGCCAGCAGTCTGACCCACCGGGCAGATACGCAGTATTTT
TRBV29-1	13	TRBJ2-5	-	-	CSADETGQETQYF	TGCAGCGCGGACGAGACAGGTCAAGAGACCCAGTACTTC
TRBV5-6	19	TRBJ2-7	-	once	CASSLVGLSTREGTYEQYF	TGTGCCAGCAGCTTGGTAGGACTCTCAACGAGAGAAGGGACCTACGAGCAGTACTTC
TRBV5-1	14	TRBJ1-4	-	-	CASSSGTADEKLFF	TGCGCCAGCAGCTCCGGGACGGCAGACGAAAAACTGTTTTTT
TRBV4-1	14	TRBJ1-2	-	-	CASSQVGVFYGYTF	TGCGCCAGCAGCCAAGTGGGCGTCTTCTATGGCTACACCTTC
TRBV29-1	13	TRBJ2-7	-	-	CSVQTAPNYEQYF	TGCAGCGTGCAAACAGCCCCCAACTACGAGCAGTACTTC
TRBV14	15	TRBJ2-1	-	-	CASSVQGGSYNEQFF	TGTGCCAGCAGCGTACAGGGAGGCTCCTACAATGAGCAGTTCTTC
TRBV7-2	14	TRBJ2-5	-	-	CASSFRRGPGTQYF	TGTGCCAGCAGCTTTCGCCGGGGGCCAGGTACCCAGTACTTC
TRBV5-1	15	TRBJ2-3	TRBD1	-	CASTSGTGKTDTQYF	TGCGCCAGCACCTCCGGGACAGGGAAGACAGATACGCAGTATTTT
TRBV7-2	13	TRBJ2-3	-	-	CASSLFPTDTQYF	TGTGCCAGCAGCTTATTTCCAACAGATACGCAGTATTTT
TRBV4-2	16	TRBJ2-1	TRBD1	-	CASSQLPGQGGNEQFF	TGTGCCAGCAGCCAATTACCGGGACAGGGGGGCAATGAGCAGTTCTTC
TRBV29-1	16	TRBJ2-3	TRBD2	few	CSVEGPASGGTDTQYF	TGCAGCGTTGAAGGTCCGGCTAGCGGAGGCACAGATACGCAGTATTTT
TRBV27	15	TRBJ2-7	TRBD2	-	CASSLGSGGVYEQYF	TGTGCCAGCAGTTTAGGTAGCGGGGGGGTTTACGAGCAGTACTTC
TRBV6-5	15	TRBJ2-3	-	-	CASSYGGTSTDTQYF	TGTGCCAGCAGTTACGGAGGAACTAGCACAGATACGCAGTATTTT
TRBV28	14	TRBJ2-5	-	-	CASLPERAGETQYF	TGTGCCAGCCTACCGGAGAGAGCTGGGGAGACCCAGTACTTC
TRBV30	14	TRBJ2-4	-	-	CAWNRQFNENIQYF	TGTGCCTGGAATCGGCAGTTTAATGAAAACATTCAGTACTTC
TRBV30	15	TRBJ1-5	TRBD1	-	CAWSHNRGLRQPQHF	TGTGCCTGGAGCCACAACAGGGGGCTGAGACAGCCCCAGCATTTT
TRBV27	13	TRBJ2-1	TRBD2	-	CASRVTSLDEQFF	TGTGCCAGCAGGGTGACTAGCCTAGATGAGCAGTTCTTC
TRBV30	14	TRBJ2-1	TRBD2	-	CAFHPTSSLGEQFF	TGTGCCTTCCACCCGACTAGCAGCTTGGGTGAGCAGTTCTTC
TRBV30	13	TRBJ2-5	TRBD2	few	CAWAGLAEETQYF	TGTGCCTGGGCCGGACTAGCGGAGGAGACCCAGTACTTC